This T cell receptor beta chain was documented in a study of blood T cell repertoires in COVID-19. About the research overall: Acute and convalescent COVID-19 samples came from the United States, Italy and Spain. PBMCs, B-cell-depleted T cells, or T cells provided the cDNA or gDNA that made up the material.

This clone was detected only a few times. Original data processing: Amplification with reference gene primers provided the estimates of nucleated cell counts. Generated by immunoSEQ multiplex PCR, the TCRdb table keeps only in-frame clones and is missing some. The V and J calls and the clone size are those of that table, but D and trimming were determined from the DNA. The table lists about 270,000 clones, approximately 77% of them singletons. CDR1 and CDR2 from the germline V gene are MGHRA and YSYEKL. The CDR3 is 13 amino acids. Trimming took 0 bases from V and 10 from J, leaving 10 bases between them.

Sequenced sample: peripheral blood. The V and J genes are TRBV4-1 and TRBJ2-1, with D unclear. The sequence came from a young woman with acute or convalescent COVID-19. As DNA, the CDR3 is TGCGCCAGCAGCCAAGATCCAATGAGGGAGCAGTTCTTC. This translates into CASSQDPMREQFF.